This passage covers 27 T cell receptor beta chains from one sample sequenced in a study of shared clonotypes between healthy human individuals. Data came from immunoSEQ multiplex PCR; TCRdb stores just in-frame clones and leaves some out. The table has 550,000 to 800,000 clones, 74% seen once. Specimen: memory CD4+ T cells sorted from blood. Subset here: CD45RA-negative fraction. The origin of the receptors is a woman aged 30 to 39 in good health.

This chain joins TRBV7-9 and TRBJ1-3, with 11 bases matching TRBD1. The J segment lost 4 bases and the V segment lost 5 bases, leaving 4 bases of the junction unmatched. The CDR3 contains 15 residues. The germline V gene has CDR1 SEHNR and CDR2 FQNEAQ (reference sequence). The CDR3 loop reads CASSRTGGVGNTIYF. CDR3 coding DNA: TGTGCCAGCAGCAGGACAGGGGGCGTGGGAAACACCATATATTTT.

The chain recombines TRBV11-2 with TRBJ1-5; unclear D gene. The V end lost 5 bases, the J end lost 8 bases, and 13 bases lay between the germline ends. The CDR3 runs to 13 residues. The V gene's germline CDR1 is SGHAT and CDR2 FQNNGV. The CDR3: CASSRGPSEPQHF. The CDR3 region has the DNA TGTGCCAGCAGCCGTGGACCCTCGGAGCCCCAGCATTTT.

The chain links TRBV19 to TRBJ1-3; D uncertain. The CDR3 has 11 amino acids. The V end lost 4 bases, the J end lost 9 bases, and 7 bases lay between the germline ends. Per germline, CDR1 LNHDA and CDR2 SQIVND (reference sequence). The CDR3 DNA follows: TGTGCCAGTAGTAGTGGAGTCACCATATATTTT. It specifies CASSSGVTIYF.

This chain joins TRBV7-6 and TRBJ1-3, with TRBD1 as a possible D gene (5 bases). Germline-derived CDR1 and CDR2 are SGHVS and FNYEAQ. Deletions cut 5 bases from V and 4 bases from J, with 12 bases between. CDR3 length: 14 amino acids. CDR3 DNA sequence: TGTGCCAGCAGCGCCCAGGGTTACGGAAACACCATATATTTT. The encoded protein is CASSAQGYGNTIYF.

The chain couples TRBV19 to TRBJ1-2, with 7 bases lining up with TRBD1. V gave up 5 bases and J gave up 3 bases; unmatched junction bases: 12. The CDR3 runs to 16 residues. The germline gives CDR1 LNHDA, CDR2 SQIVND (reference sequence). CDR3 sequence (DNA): TGTGCCAGTAGTCTCACAAATAGAGGGGGCGACTATGGCTACACCTTC. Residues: CASSLTNRGGDYGYTF. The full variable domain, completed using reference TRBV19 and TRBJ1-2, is DGGITQSPKYLFRKEGQNVTLSCEQNLNHDAMYWYRQDPGQGLRLIYYSQIVNDFQKGDIAEGYSVSREKKESFPLTVTSAQKNPTAFYLCASSLTNRGGDYGYTFGSGTRLTVV.

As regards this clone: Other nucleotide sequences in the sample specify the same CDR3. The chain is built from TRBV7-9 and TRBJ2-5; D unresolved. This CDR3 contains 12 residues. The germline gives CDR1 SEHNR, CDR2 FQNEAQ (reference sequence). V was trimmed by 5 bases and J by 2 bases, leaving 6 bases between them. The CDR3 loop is CASSLNQETQYF. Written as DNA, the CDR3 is TGTGCCAGCAGCCTGAATCAAGAGACCCAGTACTTC. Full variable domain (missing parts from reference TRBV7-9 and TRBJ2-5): DTGVSQNPRHKITKRGQNVTFRCDPISEHNRLYWYRQTLGQGPEFLTYFQNEAQLEKSRLLSDRFSAERPKGSFSTLEIQRTEQGDSAMYLCASSLNQETQYFGPGTRLLVL.

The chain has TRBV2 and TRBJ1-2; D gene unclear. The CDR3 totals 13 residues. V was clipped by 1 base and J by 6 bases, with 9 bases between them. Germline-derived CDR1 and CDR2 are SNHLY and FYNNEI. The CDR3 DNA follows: TGTGCCAGCAGTGAAGGGCCAGGCGATGGCTACACCTTC. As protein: CASSEGPGDGYTF. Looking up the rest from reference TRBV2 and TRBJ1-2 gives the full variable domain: EPEVTQTPSHQVTQMGQEVILRCVPISNHLYFYWYRQILGQKVEFLVSFYNNEISEKSEIFDDQFSVERPDGSNFTLKIRSTKLEDSAMYFCASSEGPGDGYTFGSGTRLTVV.

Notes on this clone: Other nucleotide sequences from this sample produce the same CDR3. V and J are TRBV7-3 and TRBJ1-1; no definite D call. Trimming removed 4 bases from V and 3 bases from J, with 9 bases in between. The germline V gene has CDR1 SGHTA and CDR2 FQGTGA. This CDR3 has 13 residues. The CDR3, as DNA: TGTGCCAGCAGCTCGCAAAGGGACACTGAAGCTTTCTTT. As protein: CASSSQRDTEAFF.

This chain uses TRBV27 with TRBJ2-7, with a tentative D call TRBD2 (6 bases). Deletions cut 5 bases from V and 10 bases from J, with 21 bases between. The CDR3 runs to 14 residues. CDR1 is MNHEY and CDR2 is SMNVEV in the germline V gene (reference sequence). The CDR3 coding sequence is TGTGCCAGCAGTGTAGAACAGGTGACGGGGGAACAGTACTTC. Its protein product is CASSVEQVTGEQYF.

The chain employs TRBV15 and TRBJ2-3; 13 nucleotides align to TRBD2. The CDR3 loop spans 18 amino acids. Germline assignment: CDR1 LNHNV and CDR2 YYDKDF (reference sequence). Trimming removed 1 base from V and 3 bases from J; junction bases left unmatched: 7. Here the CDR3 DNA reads TGTGCCACCAGCAGAGTAAGACTAGCGGGAGGTAGGACAGATACGCAGTATTTT. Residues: CATSRVRLAGGRTDTQYF.

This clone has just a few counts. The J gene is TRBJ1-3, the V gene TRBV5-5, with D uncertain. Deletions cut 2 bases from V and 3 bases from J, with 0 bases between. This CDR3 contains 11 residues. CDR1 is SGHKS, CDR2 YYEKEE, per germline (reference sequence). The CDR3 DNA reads TGTGCCAGCAGCTTTGGAAACACCATATATTTT. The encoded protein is CASSFGNTIYF. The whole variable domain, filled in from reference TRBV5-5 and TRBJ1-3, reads DAGVTQSPTHLIKTRGQQVTLRCSPISGHKSVSWYQQVLGQGPQFIFQYYEKEERGRGNFPDRFSARQFPNYSSELNVNALLLGDSALYLCASSFGNTIYFGEGSWLTVV.

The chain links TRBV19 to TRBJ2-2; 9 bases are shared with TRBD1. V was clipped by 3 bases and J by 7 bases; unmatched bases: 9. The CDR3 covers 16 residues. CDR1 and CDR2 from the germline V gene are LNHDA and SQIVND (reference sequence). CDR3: CASSMLDRGSYGELFF. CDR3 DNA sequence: TGTGCCAGTAGTATGCTGGACAGGGGCTCTTACGGGGAGCTGTTTTTT.

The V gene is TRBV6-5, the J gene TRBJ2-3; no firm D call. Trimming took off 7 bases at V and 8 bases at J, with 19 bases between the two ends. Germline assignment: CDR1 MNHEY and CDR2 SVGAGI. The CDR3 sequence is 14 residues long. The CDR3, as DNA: TGTGCCAGCAAATTGGGCGCGAGCGAGAGTACGCAGTATTTT. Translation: CASKLGASESTQYF.

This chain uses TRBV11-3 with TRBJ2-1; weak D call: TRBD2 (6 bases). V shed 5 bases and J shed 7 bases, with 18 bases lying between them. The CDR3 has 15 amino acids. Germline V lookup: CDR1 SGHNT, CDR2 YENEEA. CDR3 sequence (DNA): TGTGCCAGCAGCGCGAGCGGGCCAGGCGGTAATGAGCAGTTCTTC. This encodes CASSASGPGGNEQFF. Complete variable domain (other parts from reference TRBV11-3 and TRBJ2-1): EAGVVQSPRYKIIEKKQPVAFWCNPISGHNTLYWYLQNLGQGPELLIRYENEEAVDDSQLPKDRFSAERLKGVDSTLKIQPAELGDSAVYLCASSASGPGGNEQFFGPGTRLTVL.

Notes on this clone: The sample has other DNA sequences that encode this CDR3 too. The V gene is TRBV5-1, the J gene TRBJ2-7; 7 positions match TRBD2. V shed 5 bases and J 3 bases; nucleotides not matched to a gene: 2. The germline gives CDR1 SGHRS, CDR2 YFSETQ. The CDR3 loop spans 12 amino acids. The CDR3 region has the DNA TGCGCCAGCAGGGGCGGGAGCTACGAGCAGTACTTC. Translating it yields CASRGGSYEQYF.

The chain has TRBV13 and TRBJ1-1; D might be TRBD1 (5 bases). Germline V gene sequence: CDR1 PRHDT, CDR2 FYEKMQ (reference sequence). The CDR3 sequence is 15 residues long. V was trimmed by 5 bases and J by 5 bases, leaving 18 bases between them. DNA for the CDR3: TGTGCCAGCAGCCGCCTCGATCCGGGACGTACTGAAGCTTTCTTT. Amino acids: CASSRLDPGRTEAFF.

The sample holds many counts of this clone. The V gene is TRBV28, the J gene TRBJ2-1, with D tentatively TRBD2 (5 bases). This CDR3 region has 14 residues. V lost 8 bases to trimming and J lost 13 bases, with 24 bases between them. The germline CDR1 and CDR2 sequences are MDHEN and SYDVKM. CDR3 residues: CASSRLRASWVQFF. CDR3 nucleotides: TGTGCCAGCTCCAGGTTGAGGGCCTCGTGGGTTCAGTTCTTC.

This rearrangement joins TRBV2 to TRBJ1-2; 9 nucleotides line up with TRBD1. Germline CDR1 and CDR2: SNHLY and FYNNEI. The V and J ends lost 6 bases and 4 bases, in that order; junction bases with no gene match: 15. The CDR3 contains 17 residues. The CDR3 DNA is TGTGCCAGCAGGCATGGAATCCAGACAGGGGGGACCTATGGCTACACCTTC. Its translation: CASRHGIQTGGTYGYTF.

The CDR3, as DNA: TGTGCCAGCAGCTTTTATTCCTACAATGAGCAGTTCTTC. The encoded protein is CASSFYSYNEQFF. V is TRBV5-6 and J is TRBJ2-1; D is uncertain. The CDR3 is 13 residues long. Looked up from germline, CDR1 is SGHDT and CDR2 is YYEEEE. V was shortened by 2 bases and J by 1 base, with 4 bases between the two germline ends.

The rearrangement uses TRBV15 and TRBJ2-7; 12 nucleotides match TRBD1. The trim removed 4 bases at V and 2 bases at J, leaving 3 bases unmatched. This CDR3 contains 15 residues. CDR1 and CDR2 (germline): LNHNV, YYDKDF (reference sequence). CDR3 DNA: TGTGCCACCAGCATGGGACAGGGGGCGGCCTACGAGCAGTACTTC. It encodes CATSMGQGAAYEQYF.

This CDR3 is CASSLSSGTEQYF. CDR3 bases: TGCGCCAGCAGCTTGTCGTCAGGGACCGAGCAGTACTTC. The chain couples TRBV5-1 to TRBJ2-7, with D perhaps matching TRBD1 or TRBD2 (5 bases each). V lost 1 base to trimming and J lost 6 bases, with 11 bases between them. The germline V gene has CDR1 SGHRS and CDR2 YFSETQ. The CDR3 length is 13 residues.

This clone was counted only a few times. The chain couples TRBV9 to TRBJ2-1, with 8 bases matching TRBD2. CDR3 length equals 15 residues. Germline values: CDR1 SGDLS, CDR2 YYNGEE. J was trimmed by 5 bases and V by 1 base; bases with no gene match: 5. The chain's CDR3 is CASSVSGSAHNEQFF. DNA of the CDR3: TGTGCCAGCAGCGTAAGCGGGAGCGCCCACAATGAGCAGTTCTTC.

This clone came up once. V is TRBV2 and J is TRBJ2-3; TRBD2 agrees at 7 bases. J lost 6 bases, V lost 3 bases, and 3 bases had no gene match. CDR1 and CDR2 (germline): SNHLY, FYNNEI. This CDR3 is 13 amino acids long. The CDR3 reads CASSERRGDTQYF. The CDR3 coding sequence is TGTGCCAGCAGTGAGCGGCGGGGGGATACGCAGTATTTT.

CDR3 nucleotide sequence: TGTGCCAGCAGTGACCAAAACAGGATTTCAGACCCCTACAATGAGCAGTTCTTC. It encodes CASSDQNRISDPYNEQFF. The chain combines TRBV25-1 with TRBJ2-1, with a tentative D call TRBD1 (5 bases). Germline V gives CDR1 MGHDK, CDR2 SYGVNS. CDR3 length equals 18 residues. V shed 3 bases and J shed 2 bases, with 20 bases lying between them. The entire variable domain, with the rest obtained from reference TRBV25-1 and TRBJ2-1, is as follows: EADIYQTPRYLVIGTGKKITLECSQTMGHDKMYWYQQDPGMELHLIHYSYGVNSTEKGDLSSESTVSRIRTEHFPLTLESARPSHTSQYLCASSDQNRISDPYNEQFFGPGTRLTVL.

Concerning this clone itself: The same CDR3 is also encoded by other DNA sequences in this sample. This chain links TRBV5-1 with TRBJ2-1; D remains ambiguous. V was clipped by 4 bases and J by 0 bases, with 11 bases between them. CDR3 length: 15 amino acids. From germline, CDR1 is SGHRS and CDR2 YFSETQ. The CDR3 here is CASSTDTSSYNEQFF. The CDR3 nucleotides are TGCGCCAGCAGCACCGACACCAGCTCCTACAATGAGCAGTTCTTC.

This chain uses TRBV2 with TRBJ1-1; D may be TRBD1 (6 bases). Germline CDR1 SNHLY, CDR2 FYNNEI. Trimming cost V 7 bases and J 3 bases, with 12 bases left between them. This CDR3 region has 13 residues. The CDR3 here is CASNMNRDTEAFF. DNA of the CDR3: TGTGCCAGCAACATGAACAGGGACACTGAAGCTTTCTTT.

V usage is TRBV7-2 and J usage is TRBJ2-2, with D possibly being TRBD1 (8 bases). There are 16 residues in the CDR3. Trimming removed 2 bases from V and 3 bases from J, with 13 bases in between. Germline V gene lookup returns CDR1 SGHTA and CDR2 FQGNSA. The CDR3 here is CASSLRTGRDTGELFF. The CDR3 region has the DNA TGTGCCAGCAGCTTACGGACAGGGAGGGACACCGGGGAGCTGTTTTTT.